This T cell receptor beta chain was recovered during a study of shared clonotypes between healthy human individuals. The protocol was immunoSEQ multiplex PCR, while the TCRdb copy is restricted to in-frame clones and leaves out a portion. This sample yields 2.5 million or so clones, of which 90% to 95% are seen a single time; more than 0.12% belongs to the top ten. Germline-derived CDR1 and CDR2 are SGHRS and YFSETQ. J was trimmed by 6 bases and V by 3 bases; bases with no gene match: 3. The CDR3 extends over 13 amino acids. The sequence came from a man younger than 30 in good health. The sample was naive CD4+ T cells sorted from blood. As to subset: CD45RA+ positively selected. The chain joins TRBV5-1 to TRBJ2-1, with 7 bases fitting TRBD2. In DNA form, the CDR3 reads TGCGCCAGCAGCTCGGGAGGCGTCAATGAGCAGTTCTTC. Translating gives CASSSGGVNEQFF.